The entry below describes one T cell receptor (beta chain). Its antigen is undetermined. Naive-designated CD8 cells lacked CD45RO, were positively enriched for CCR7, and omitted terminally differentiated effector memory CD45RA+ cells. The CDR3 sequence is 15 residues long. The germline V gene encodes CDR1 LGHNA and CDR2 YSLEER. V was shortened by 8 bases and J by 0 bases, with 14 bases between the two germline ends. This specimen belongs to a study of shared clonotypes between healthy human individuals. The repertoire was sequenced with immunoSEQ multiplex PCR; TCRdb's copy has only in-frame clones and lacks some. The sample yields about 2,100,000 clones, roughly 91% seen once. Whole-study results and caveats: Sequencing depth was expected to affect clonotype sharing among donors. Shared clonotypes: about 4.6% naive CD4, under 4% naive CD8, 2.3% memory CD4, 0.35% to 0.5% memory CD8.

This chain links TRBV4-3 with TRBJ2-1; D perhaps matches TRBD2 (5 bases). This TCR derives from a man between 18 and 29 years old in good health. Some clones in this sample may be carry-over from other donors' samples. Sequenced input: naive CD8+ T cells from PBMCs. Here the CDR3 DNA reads TGCGCCAGCGCCCTGGCGGGCACCTCCTACAATGAGCAGTTCTTC. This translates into CASALAGTSYNEQFF.